The clone carrying this T cell receptor (beta chain) was detected a few times. A multiplex PCR was run with 60 Vbeta primers and 13 Jbeta primers. TCRdb's table, derived via immunoSEQ multiplex PCR, lists solely in-frame clones and lacks some. This sample yields about 190,000 clones, of which around 83% are seen a single time; approximately 0.8% belongs to the top ten. The source of the sample is a study of cytomegalovirus exposure and HLA in healthy donors. V lost 8 bases and J 1 base, leaving 8 bases between the germline ends. Germline CDR1 and CDR2: MNHEY and SVGAGI. This CDR3 spans 12 amino acids.

The receptor's source is a woman in her late teens or twenties in good health and CMV-seronegative. This chain connects TRBV6-5 to TRBJ1-1, with D possibly being TRBD1 (5 bases). What was sequenced was PBMCs. The CDR3, as DNA: TGTGCCAGCCTAACAGGGAACACTGAAGCTTTCTTT. Its protein product is CASLTGNTEAFF.